There are a few counts of the clone carrying this T cell receptor (beta chain). Its antigen is unknown. The data were taken from a study of cytomegalovirus exposure and HLA in healthy donors. Notes on the study in general: Sequencing probably produced one cluster of sequence variants that were highly shared. Earlier analysis looked at TCR beta V segments, and most were productive about 87% or about 30% of the time. Accurate prediction of HLA-A and HLA-B alleles (for most subjects) was reportedly achieved from TCR beta sequences.

60 Vbeta and 13 Jbeta primers were used in PCR. The repertoire was sequenced with immunoSEQ multiplex PCR; TCRdb's copy has only in-frame clones and lacks some. The sample shows 100,000 to 120,000 clones, about 69% of them seen only once. The CDR3 contains 15 residues. Per the germline V gene, CDR1 is MNHEY and CDR2 is SVGAGI. V was pared by 2 bases and J by 1 base, with 11 bases between. Sample: PBMCs. The source of this sequence is a man between 40 and 49 years old in good health and CMV-seronegative. The chain joins TRBV6-5 to TRBJ1-1, with no clear D. Here the CDR3 DNA reads TGTGCCAGCAGTTACAGCGGGGTGGGGAACACTGAAGCTTTCTTT. Translation gives CASSYSGVGNTEAFF.